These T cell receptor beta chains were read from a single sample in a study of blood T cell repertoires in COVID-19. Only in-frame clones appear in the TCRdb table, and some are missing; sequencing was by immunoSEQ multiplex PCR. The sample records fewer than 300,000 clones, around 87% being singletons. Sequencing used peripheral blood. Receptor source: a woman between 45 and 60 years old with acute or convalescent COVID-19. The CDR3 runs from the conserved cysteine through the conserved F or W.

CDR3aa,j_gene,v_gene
CASSQEKTGAWTEAFF,TRBJ1-1,TRBV4-1
CASSQDGGGINYGYTF,TRBJ1-2,TRBV4-3
CASIPPTGGGETQYF,TRBJ2-5,TRBV6-5
CASSLPSADRAGNQPQHF,TRBJ1-5,TRBV7-2
CASSHWTGFGYTF,TRBJ1-2,TRBV7-3
CASGRPGTINEQFF,TRBJ2-1,TRBV5-1
CASSLTGVTNEKLFF,TRBJ1-4,TRBV5-1
CASIFQAYNSPLHF,TRBJ1-6,TRBV28
CASSSTGQAYEQYF,TRBJ2-7,TRBV6-6
CASSKVRGDPSNQPQHF,TRBJ1-5,TRBV21-1
CASSLVGTKDSPLHF,TRBJ1-6,TRBV5-1
CATSRVRGSEQYF,TRBJ2-7,TRBV15
CASSLTDYEQYF,TRBJ2-7,TRBV7-8
CAIQPGTGVYEQYF,TRBJ2-7,TRBV10-3
CASSYSTDPNTEAFF,TRBJ1-1,TRBV6-6
CASSGQGTGNTIYF,TRBJ1-3,TRBV25-1
CASSLTSGRFEETQYF,TRBJ2-5,TRBV5-6
CASSLGGGTEAFF,TRBJ1-1,TRBV5-1
CASSFTLTLNYGYTF,TRBJ1-2,TRBV7-9
CSVGAGWMNTGELFF,TRBJ2-2,TRBV29-1
CASEGGRTGELFF,TRBJ2-2,TRBV28
CAISPLDRDYEQYF,TRBJ2-7,TRBV10-3
CASPEDRGRTNEQFF,TRBJ2-1,TRBV6-7
CASSQAGALAKNIQYF,TRBJ2-4,TRBV3-1/TRBV3-2
CASSPGSNQPQHF,TRBJ1-5,TRBV6-5
CSVASAAISDTQYF,TRBJ2-3,TRBV29-1
CATSDWLDRSSYEQYF,TRBJ2-7,TRBV24-1
CASSDKAENEKLFF,TRBJ1-4,TRBV6-1